This T cell receptor beta chain was identified in a study of identical twins. Template switching, a step in the protocol, added a universal primer site, and cDNA carried unique molecular identifiers. TCRdb ran MiXCR on the 5' RACE reads and lists one entry per CDR3 protein. This table has about 530,000 distinct CDR3 sequences, 20% to 25% appearing once. This same sample was also part of a study on yellow fever vaccine responses in identical twins.

This sequence was found in a woman aged 18-30 years in good health. Sequenced sample: CD4+ T cells sorted from blood.

CDR3 residues: CATKGREWGDTQYF. DNA of the CDR3: TGTGCCACCAAAGGGCGGGAGTGGGGAGATACGCAGTATTTT. The V gene is TRBV6-1, the J gene TRBJ2-3; 7 bases line up with TRBD2. Trimming took 10 bases from V and 5 from J; bases not matched to a gene: 12. Germline V CDR1 and CDR2: MNHNS, SASEGT. The CDR3 contains 14 residues.